A selection of T cell receptor beta chains follows, all from one sample in a study of blood T cells in healthy people across ages. Using its own MiXCR run on the 5' RACE reads, TCRdb lists one record per CDR3 protein. The sample lists about a million distinct CDR3 sequences, around 54% occurring once. The sequenced material came from blood. The source is a woman aged 55-75 years in good health. Each CDR3 is given with its conserved first and last residue. A D gene is named only where the DNA matches it firmly. A row's size may be missing; if present it is once, few, many or a size class.

d_call	v_call	j_call	clone_size	cdr3_nt	cdr3_aa
TRBD1	TRBV5-1	TRBJ1-2	NA	TGCGCCAGCAGCTTGCCGGGACAGGGCGTCTATGGCTACACCTTC	CASSLPGQGVYGYTF
NA	TRBV12-3/TRBV12-4	TRBJ2-7	NA	TGTGCCAGCAGTCCACAAGAAACCGGGATAGGGACCTACGAGCAGTACTTC	CASSPQETGIGTYEQYF
NA	TRBV29-1	TRBJ2-7	few	TGCAGCGTTCTCCCTACTGCTGGGTCCGAGCAGTACTTC	CSVLPTAGSEQYF
NA	TRBV27	TRBJ1-2	few	TGTGCCGGCAGCTCACAGGGAGCCGACTATGGCTACACCTTC	CAGSSQGADYGYTF
NA	TRBV6-6	TRBJ1-5	NA	TGTGCCAGCGTACCCGACACCTATAGCAATCAGCCCCAGCATTTT	CASVPDTYSNQPQHF
NA	TRBV2	TRBJ2-1	NA	TGTGCCAGCACCGAAAACCGCGATGAGCAGTTCTTC	CASTENRDEQFF
NA	TRBV5-1	TRBJ1-2	NA	TGCGCCAGCAGCCCGGCCGGTGCAGGACCGCCGGGCTACACCTTC	CASSPAGAGPPGYTF
TRBD1	TRBV5-1	TRBJ2-5	NA	TGCGCCAGCAGTACCCAGGGGGCGGGGTACCAAGAGACCCAGTACTTC	CASSTQGAGYQETQYF
NA	TRBV6-1	TRBJ1-5	NA	TGTGCCAGCAGTCTTCTCCGCGACGGAAATCTTCAGCCCCAGCATTTT	CASSLLRDGNLQPQHF
NA	TRBV5-6	TRBJ2-6	NA	TGTGCCAGCAGCTGGCTCATCTCTGGGGCCAACGTCCGGACTTTC	CASSWLISGANVRTF
NA	TRBV3-1	TRBJ1-2	NA	TGTGCCAGCAGCCGGAATTTTTATGGCTACACCTTC	CASSRNFYGYTF
TRBD2	TRBV28	TRBJ2-1	NA	TGTGCCAGCAGTTTGACCGGGAGGGCCTGGAATGAGCAGTTCTTC	CASSLTGRAWNEQFF